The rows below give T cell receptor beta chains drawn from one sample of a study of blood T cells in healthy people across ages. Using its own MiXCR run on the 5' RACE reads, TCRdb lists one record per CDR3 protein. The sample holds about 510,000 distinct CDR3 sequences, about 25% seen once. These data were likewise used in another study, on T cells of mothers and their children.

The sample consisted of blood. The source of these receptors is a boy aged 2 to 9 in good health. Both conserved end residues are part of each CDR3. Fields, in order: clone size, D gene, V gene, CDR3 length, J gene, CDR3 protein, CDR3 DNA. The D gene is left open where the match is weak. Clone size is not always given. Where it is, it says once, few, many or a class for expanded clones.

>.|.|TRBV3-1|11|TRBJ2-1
CASSQWNEQFF
TGTGCCAGCAGCCAGTGGAATGAGCAGTTCTTC
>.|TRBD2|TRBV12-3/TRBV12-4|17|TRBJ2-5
CASSLAGLAGVLETQYF
TGTGCCAGCAGTTTAGCTGGACTAGCGGGAGTCCTGGAGACCCAGTACTTC
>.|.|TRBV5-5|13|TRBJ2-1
CASSFIGHDEQFF
TGTGCCAGCAGCTTTATAGGGCACGATGAGCAGTTCTTC
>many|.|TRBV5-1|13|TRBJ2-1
CASSPGVDNEQFF
TGCGCCAGCAGCCCTGGAGTCGACAATGAGCAGTTCTTC
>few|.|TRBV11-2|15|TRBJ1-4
CASSLAARNNEKLFF
TGTGCCAGCAGCTTAGCAGCCAGAAATAATGAAAAACTGTTTTTT
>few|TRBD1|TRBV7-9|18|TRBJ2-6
CASSLGGQGASGANVLTF
TGTGCCAGCAGCTTAGGGGGACAGGGAGCGTCTGGGGCCAACGTCCTGACTTTC
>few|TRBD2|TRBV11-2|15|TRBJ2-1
CASSGSGRIYNEQFF
TGTGCCAGTAGCGGTAGCGGGAGGATCTACAATGAGCAGTTCTTC
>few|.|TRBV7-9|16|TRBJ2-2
CASSPVWGGNTGELFF
TGTGCCAGCAGCCCCGTGTGGGGCGGGAACACCGGGGAGCTGTTTTTT
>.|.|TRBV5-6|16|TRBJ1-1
CTSSTGGGGANTEAFF
TGTACCAGCAGCACGGGTGGCGGGGGTGCGAACACTGAAGCTTTCTTT
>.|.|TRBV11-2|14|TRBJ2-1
CASSSVAGRNEQFF
TGTGCCAGCAGCTCCGTCGCAGGGAGGAATGAGCAGTTCTTC
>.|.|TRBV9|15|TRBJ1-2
CASSVGTIPNYGYTF
TGTGCCAGCAGCGTAGGGACGATACCTAACTATGGCTACACCTTC
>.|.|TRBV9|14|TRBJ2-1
CASSVVAGAYEQFF
TGTGCCAGCAGCGTAGTGGCAGGGGCATATGAGCAGTTCTTC
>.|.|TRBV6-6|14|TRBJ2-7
CASRRQEEVHEQYF
TGTGCCAGCAGAAGACAGGAAGAGGTCCACGAGCAGTACTTC
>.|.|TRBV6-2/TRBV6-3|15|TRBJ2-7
CASSTRRGPSYEQYF
TGTGCCAGCAGTACGCGGCGGGGCCCCTCCTACGAGCAGTACTTC
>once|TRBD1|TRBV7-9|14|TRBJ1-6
CASSWTGTKSPLHF
TGTGCCAGCAGCTGGACAGGGACGAAATCACCCCTCCACTTT
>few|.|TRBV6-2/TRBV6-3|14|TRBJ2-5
CASSYSNRRETQYF
TGTGCCAGCAGTTACTCAAACAGGAGGGAGACCCAGTACTTC
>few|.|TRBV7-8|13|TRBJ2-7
CASSLVGRGEQYF
TGTGCCAGCAGCTTAGTGGGCAGAGGGGAGCAGTACTTC
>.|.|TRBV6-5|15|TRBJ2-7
CASSYSGASSYEQYF
TGTGCCAGCAGTTACTCAGGGGCTAGCTCCTACGAGCAGTACTTC
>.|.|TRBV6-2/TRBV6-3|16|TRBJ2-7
CASSFPRTVNSYEQYF
TGTGCCAGCAGCTTTCCTAGGACAGTTAATTCCTACGAGCAGTACTTC
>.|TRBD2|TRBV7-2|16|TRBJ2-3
CASSHRLAGVVDTQYF
TGTGCCAGCAGCCATCGACTAGCGGGAGTCGTAGATACGCAGTATTTT
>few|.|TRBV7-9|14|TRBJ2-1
CASSFGGWGNEQFF
TGTGCCAGCAGCTTCGGGGGATGGGGGAATGAGCAGTTCTTC
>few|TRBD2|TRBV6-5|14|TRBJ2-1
CASKPGLADNEQFF
TGTGCCAGCAAGCCGGGACTAGCGGACAATGAGCAGTTCTTC
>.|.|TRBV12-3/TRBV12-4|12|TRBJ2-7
CASSLTPGPSYF
TGTGCCAGCAGTTTAACCCCGGGACCGTCTTACTTC
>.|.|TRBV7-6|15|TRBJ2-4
CASSPGPLAKNIQYF
TGTGCCAGCAGCCCCGGGCCCCTAGCCAAAAACATTCAGTACTTC
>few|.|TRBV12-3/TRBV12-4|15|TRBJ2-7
CASSLGRGPSYEQYF
TGTGCCAGCAGTTTAGGAAGGGGACCCTCCTACGAGCAGTACTTC
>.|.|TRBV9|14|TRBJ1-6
CASSRELDNSPLHF
TGTGCCAGCAGCCGGGAACTGGATAATTCACCCCTCCACTTT
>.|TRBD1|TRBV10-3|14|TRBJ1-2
CAISTTGASYDYTF
TGTGCCATCAGTACCACAGGGGCGAGCTATGACTACACCTTC
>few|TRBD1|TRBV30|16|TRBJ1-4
CAWSVPWTGDDEKLFF
TGTGCCTGGAGTGTACCCTGGACAGGGGACGATGAAAAACTGTTTTTT
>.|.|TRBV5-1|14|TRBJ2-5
CASRPVGGQETQYF
TGCGCCAGCAGACCTGTTGGGGGGCAAGAGACCCAGTACTTC
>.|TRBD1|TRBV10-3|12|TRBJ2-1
CAIGTGDNEQFF
TGTGCCATAGGGACAGGGGACAATGAGCAGTTCTTC
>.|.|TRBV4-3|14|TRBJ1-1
CASSQVSGVNEAFF
TGCGCCAGCAGCCAAGTGTCCGGGGTTAATGAAGCTTTCTTT
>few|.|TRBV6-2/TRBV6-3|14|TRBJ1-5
CASSYSAGLQPQHF
TGTGCCAGCAGTTATTCTGCAGGGTTACAGCCCCAGCATTTT
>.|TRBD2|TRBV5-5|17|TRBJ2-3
CASSPGLAGISTDTQYF
TGTGCCAGCAGCCCTGGACTAGCGGGGATAAGCACAGATACGCAGTATTTT
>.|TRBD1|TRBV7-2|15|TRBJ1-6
CASSRDSQNNSPLHF
TGTGCCAGCAGCCGGGACAGCCAAAATAATTCACCCCTCCACTTT
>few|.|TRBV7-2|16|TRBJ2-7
CASSFTYDRKSYEQYF
TGTGCCAGCAGCTTTACTTACGACAGGAAAAGCTACGAGCAGTACTTC
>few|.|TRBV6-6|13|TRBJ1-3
CACSSYSGNTIYF
TGTGCCTGCAGCTCGTACTCTGGAAACACCATATATTTT
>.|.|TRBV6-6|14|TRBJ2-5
CASSYQRSQETQYF
TGTGCCAGCAGTTACCAGCGCTCCCAAGAGACCCAGTACTTC
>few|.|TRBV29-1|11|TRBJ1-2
CSVLANYGYTF
TGCAGCGTCTTAGCTAACTATGGCTACACCTTC
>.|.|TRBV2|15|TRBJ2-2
CASSVQGLQTGELFF
TGTGCCAGCAGTGTACAGGGACTGCAGACCGGGGAGCTGTTTTTT
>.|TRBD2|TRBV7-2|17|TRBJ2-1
CASSLARASGRENEQFF
TGTGCCAGCAGCTTAGCGCGTGCTAGCGGGAGGGAAAATGAGCAGTTCTTC
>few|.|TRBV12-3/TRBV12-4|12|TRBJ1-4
CASSLSGEKLFF
TGTGCCAGCAGTTTATCGGGTGAAAAACTGTTTTTT
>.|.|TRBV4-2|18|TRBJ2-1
CASSQVFRASSSYNEQFF
TGTGCCAGCAGCCAAGTGTTTCGGGCCTCGTCGAGCTACAATGAGCAGTTCTTC
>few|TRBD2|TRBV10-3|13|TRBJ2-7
CAIGTSGNNEQYF
TGTGCCATTGGGACTAGCGGGAACAACGAGCAGTACTTC
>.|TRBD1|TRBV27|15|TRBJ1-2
CASRTGTGVKRGYTF
TGTGCCAGCAGGACCGGGACAGGGGTTAAGCGTGGCTACACCTTC
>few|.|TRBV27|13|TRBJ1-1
CASSLSGATEAFF
TGCGCCAGCAGTTTATCAGGGGCCACTGAAGCTTTCTTT
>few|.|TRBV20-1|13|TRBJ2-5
CSATDGGKETQYF
TGCAGTGCTACAGACGGGGGAAAAGAGACCCAGTACTTC
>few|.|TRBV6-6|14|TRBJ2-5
CASTDSAFQETQYF
TGTGCCAGCACCGACTCAGCTTTCCAAGAGACCCAGTACTTC
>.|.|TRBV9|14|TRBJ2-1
CASSVDDVVNERFF
TGTGCCAGCAGCGTAGACGACGTCGTCAATGAGCGGTTCTTC
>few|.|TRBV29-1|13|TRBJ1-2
CSVERGRVYGYTF
TGCAGCGTTGAACGGGGAAGGGTCTATGGCTACACCTTC
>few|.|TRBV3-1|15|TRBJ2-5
CASSPRGAEQETQYF
TGTGCCAGCAGCCCTCGAGGGGCAGAGCAAGAGACCCAGTACTTC
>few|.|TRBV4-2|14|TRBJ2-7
CASSPIPRGYEQYF
TGTGCCAGCAGCCCTATCCCCCGGGGTTACGAGCAGTACTTC